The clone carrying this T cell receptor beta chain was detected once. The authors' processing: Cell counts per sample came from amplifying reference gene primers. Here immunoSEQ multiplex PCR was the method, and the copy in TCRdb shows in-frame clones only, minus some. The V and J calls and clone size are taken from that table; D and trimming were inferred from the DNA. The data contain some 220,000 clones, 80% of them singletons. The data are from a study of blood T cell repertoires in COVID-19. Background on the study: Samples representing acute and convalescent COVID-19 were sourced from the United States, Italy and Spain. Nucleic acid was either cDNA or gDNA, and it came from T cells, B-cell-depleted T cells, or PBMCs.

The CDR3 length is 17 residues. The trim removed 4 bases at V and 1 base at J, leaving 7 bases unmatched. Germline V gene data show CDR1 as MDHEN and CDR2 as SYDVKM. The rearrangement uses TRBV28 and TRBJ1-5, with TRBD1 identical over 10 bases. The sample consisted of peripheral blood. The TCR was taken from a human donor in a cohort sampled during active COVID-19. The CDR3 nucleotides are TGTGCCAGCAGTTCCCCTGGGACAGGGGTGAGCAATCAGCCCCAGCATTTT. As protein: CASSSPGTGVSNQPQHF.